The rows below give T cell receptor beta chains drawn from one sample of a study of T cell repertoires in breast cancer. TCRdb used MiXCR to reprocess the emulsion pairing reads, holding one entry per CDR3 protein. The sample records about 40,000 distinct CDR3 sequences, about 41% being singletons. Sequencing was carried out using CD8+ T cells. All receptors come from a pool of human donors with breast cancer or a healthy control (not recorded which). CDR3s leave out the opening cysteine and the closing phenylalanine or tryptophan. Each record gives: CDR3 protein, CDR3 length, V gene, J gene.

SASRDRGELF,10,TRBV20-1,TRBJ2-2
ASRRQGEFYGYT,12,TRBV27,TRBJ1-2
ATSRREETQY,10,TRBV15,TRBJ2-5
ASSLAHGLAGDGGETQY,17,TRBV7-9,TRBJ2-5
ASSMGQVGLEAF,12,TRBV7-3,TRBJ1-1
SARRGGDGYT,10,TRBV20-1,TRBJ1-2
ASSFSGHGYNEQF,13,TRBV12-3/TRBV12-4,TRBJ2-1
SARLPGTGRTDTQY,14,TRBV20-1,TRBJ2-3
SASAGYGYT,9,TRBV20-1,TRBJ1-2
ASSPGQGTTNEKLL,14,TRBV18,TRBJ1-4
ASSELAGNTEAF,12,TRBV25-1,TRBJ1-1
ASTKGDSLYLNYGYT,15,TRBV6-1,TRBJ1-2
ASGLLPNTEAF,11,TRBV12-5,TRBJ1-1
ASSLFRSGAYEQY,13,TRBV7-2,TRBJ2-7
ASSKQSVSGNTIY,13,TRBV19,TRBJ1-3
ASSIGAGTSNQPQH,14,TRBV19,TRBJ1-5
ASTLLDRANTPGTEAF,16,TRBV27,TRBJ1-1
AWSVTRNIQY,10,TRBV30,TRBJ2-4
ASSERLEGEQY,11,TRBV2,TRBJ2-7
ASSTGSGVSPLH,12,TRBV2,TRBJ1-6
AGRAEWGNEQF,11,TRBV2,TRBJ2-1
ASSPSNTEAF,10,TRBV14,TRBJ1-1
ASRGLAEHYNEQF,13,TRBV7-9,TRBJ2-1
ASSRGGLPYGYT,12,TRBV27,TRBJ1-2
ASSIAQEKPQH,11,TRBV19,TRBJ1-5
ASSSRTSPLH,10,TRBV6-5,TRBJ1-6
ASSLSFASAGPPLH,14,TRBV7-9,TRBJ1-6
ASTGLAAYNEQF,12,TRBV7-9,TRBJ2-1
ASSPGYQETQY,11,TRBV18,TRBJ2-5
ASSQASSGRGEAF,13,TRBV14,TRBJ1-1
ASSYGRSGTYNEQF,14,TRBV6-6,TRBJ2-1
ASSPRRVGNQPQH,13,TRBV5-6,TRBJ1-5
ASSLVRDTEAF,11,TRBV7-2,TRBJ1-1
ASSEMDHGYGYT,12,TRBV25-1,TRBJ1-2
ASSLDPTEQL,10,TRBV7-8,TRBJ2-1
ASSPDSDSEAF,11,TRBV18,TRBJ1-1
ASSAGSRANVLT,12,TRBV25-1,TRBJ2-6
ASSLKGNGYT,10,TRBV27,TRBJ1-2
ASSLVVRGEQY,11,TRBV7-2,TRBJ2-7
ASSLDRGRDNSPLH,14,TRBV5-6,TRBJ1-6
ASSQASGQGADGYT,14,TRBV4-2,TRBJ1-2
ATQTPTDHQPQH,12,TRBV19,TRBJ1-5
ASMRDTNQPQH,11,TRBV2,TRBJ1-5
ASPLPGLESPYEQY,14,TRBV18,TRBJ2-7
ASHWTGGNTGELF,13,TRBV2,TRBJ2-2
SVPNLATGELF,11,TRBV20-1,TRBJ2-2
ASTRDTMNTEAF,12,TRBV27,TRBJ1-1
ASSGDLYEQY,10,TRBV25-1,TRBJ2-7
ASPPGLRYEQY,11,TRBV18,TRBJ2-7
AIKDGVSPQH,10,TRBV10-3,TRBJ1-5
ASSRGPPSDNEQF,13,TRBV7-3,TRBJ2-1
ATRGGGGLQETQY,13,TRBV15,TRBJ2-5
ASSTTGGVGGYT,12,TRBV2,TRBJ1-2